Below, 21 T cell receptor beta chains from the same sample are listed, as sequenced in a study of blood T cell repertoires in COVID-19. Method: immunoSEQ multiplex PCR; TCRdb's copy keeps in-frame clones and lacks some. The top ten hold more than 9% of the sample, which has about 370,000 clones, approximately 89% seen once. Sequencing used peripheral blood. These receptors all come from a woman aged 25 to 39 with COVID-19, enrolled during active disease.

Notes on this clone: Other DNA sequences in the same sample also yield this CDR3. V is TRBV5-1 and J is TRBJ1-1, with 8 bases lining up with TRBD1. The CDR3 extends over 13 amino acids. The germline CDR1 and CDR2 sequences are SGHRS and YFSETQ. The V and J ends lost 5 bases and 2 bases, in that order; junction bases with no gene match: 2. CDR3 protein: CASRDRVNTEAFF. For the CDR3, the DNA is TGCGCCAGCAGGGACAGGGTCAACACTGAAGCTTTCTTT.

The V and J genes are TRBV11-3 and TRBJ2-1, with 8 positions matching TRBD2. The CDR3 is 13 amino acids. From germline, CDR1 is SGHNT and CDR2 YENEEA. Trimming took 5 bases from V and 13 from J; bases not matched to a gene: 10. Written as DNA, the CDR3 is TGTGCCAGCAGCCTACACCTAGCGGGCGTTCAGTTCTTC. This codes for CASSLHLAGVQFF.

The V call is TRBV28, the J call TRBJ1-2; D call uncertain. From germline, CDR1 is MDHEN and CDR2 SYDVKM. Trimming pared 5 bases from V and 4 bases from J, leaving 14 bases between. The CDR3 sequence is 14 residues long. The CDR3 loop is CASSPPSGSYGYTF. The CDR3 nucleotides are TGTGCCAGCAGTCCCCCATCGGGAAGCTATGGCTACACCTTC.

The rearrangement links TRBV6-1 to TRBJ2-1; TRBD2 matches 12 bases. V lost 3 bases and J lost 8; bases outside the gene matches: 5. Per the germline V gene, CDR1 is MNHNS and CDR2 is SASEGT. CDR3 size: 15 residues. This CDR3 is CASSDSGTSGYEQFF. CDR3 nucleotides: TGTGCCAGCAGTGATTCCGGGACTAGCGGGTATGAGCAGTTCTTC.

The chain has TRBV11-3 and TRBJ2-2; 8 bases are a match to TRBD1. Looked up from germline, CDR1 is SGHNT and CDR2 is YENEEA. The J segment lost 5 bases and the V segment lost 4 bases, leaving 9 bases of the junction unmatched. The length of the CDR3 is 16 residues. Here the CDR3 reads CASSSRQGKETGELFF. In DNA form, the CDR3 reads TGTGCCAGCAGCTCCCGACAGGGGAAGGAAACCGGGGAGCTGTTTTTT.

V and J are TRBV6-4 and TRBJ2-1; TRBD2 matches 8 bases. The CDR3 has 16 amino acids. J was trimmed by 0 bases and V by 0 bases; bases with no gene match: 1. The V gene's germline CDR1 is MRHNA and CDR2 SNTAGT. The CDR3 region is CASSDSSGSSYNEQFF. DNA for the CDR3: TGTGCCAGCAGTGACTCAAGCGGGAGCTCCTACAATGAGCAGTTCTTC.

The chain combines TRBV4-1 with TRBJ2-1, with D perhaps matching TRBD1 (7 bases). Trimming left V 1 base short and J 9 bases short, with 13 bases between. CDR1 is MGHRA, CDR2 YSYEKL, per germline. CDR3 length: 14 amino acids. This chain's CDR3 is CASSQVRQGGEQFF. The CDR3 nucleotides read TGCGCCAGCAGCCAAGTACGACAGGGAGGTGAGCAGTTCTTC.

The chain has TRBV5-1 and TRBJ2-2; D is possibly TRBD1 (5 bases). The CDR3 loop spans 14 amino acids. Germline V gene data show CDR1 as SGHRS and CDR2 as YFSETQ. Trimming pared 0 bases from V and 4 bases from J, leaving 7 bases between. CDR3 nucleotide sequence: TGCGCCAGCAGCTTGGTTCAGGGCACCGGGGAGCTGTTTTTT. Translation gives CASSLVQGTGELFF.

In nucleotides, the CDR3 is TGTGCCAGCAGCCAAGTGGAGGGGACCGGGGAGCTGTTTTTT. Encoded protein: CASSQVEGTGELFF. The V gene is TRBV3-1 (or the pseudogene TRBV3-2), the J gene TRBJ2-2, with D possibly matching TRBD2 (6 bases). The V end was cut by 1 base, the J end by 5 bases, with 8 bases between. CDR3 length: 14 amino acids. Germline V gives CDR1 LGHDT, CDR2 YNNKEL (reference sequence).

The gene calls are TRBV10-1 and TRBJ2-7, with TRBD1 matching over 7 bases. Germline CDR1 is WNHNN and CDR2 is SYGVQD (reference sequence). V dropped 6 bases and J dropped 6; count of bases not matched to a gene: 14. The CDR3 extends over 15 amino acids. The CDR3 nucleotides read TGCGCCAGCAGCCGAGATTACAGGGGCCGGGTCGAGCAGTACTTC. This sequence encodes CASSRDYRGRVEQYF.

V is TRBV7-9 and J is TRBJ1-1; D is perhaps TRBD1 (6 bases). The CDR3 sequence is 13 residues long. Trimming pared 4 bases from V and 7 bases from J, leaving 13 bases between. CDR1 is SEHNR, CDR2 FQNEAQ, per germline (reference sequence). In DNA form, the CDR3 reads TGTGCCAGCAGCTATATACAGGGCTTTGAAGCTTTCTTT. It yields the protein CASSYIQGFEAFF.

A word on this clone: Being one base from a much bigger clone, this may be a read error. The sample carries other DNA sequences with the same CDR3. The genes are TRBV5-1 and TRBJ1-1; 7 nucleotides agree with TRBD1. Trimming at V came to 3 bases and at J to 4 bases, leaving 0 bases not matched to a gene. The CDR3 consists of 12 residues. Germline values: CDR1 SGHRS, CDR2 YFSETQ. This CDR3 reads CASSSGGTEAFF. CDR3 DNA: TGCGCCAGCAGCTCAGGGGGCACTGAAGCTTTCTTT.

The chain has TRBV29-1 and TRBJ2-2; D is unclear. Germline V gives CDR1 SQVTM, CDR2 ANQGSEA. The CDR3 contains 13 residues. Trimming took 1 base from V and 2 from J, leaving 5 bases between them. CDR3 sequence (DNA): TGCAGCGTTGAAGTTGTAAACACCGGGGAGCTGTTTTTT. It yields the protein CSVEVVNTGELFF.

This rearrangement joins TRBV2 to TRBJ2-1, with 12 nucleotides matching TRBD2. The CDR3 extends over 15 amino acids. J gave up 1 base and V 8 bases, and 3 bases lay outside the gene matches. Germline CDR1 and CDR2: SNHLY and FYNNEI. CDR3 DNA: TGTGCCAGCCCCCTAGCGGGAGGGTCCTACAATGAGCAGTTCTTC. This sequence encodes CASPLAGGSYNEQFF. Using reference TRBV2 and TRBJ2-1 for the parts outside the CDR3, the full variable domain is EPEVTQTPSHQVTQMGQEVILRCVPISNHLYFYWYRQILGQKVEFLVSFYNNEISEKSEIFDDQFSVERPDGSNFTLKIRSTKLEDSAMYFCASPLAGGSYNEQFFGPGTRLTVL.

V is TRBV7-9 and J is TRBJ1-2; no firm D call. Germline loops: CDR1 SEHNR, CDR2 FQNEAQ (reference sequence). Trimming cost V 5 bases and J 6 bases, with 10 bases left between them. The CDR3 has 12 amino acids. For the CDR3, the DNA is TGTGCCAGCAGCCAATGGGCCCATGGCTACACCTTC. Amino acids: CASSQWAHGYTF. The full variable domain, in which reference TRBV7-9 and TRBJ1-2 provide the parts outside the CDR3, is DTGVSQNPRHKITKRGQNVTFRCDPISEHNRLYWYRQTLGQGPEFLTYFQNEAQLEKSRLLSDRFSAERPKGSFSTLEIQRTEQGDSAMYLCASSQWAHGYTFGSGTRLTVV.

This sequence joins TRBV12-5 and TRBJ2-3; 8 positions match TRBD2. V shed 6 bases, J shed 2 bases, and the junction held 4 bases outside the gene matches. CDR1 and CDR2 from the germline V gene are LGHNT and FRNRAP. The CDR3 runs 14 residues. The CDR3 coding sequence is TGTGCTAGTGGGTCGGGAGGGCCCACAGATACGCAGTATTTT. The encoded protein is CASGSGGPTDTQYF.

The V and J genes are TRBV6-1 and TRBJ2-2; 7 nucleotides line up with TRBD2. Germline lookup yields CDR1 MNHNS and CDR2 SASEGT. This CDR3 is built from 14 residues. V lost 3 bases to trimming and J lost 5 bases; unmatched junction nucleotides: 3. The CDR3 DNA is TGTGCCAGCAGTGAGGGGAGGGCTACCGGGGAGCTGTTTTTT. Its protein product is CASSEGRATGELFF.

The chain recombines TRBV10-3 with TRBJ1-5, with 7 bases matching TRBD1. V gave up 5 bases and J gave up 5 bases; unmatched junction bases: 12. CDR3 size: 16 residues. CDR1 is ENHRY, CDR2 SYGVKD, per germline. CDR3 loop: CAISQTGTAQDQPQHF. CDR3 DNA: TGTGCCATCAGTCAGACCGGGACAGCACAAGATCAGCCCCAGCATTTT.

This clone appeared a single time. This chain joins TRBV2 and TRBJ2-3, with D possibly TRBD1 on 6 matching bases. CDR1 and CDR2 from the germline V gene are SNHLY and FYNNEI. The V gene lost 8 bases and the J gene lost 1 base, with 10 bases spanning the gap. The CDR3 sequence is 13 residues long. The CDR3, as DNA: TGTGCCAGCCGTAACAGGGGCACAGATACGCAGTATTTT. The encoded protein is CASRNRGTDTQYF.

The CDR3 sequence: CASSGKGRNTIYF. CDR3 nucleotide sequence: TGTGCCAGCAGCGGGAAGGGGAGAAACACCATATATTTT. The V gene is TRBV3-1 (or the pseudogene TRBV3-2), the J gene TRBJ1-3, with a possible D match to TRBD1 (5 bases). Per germline, CDR1 LGHDT and CDR2 YNNKEL (reference sequence). The CDR3 contains 13 residues. Trimming removed 5 bases at V and 5 bases at J, with 10 bases between.

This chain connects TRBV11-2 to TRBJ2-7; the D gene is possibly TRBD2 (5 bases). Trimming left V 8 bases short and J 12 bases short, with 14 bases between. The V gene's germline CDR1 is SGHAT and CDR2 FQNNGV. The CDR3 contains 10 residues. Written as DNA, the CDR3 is TGTGCCAGCGGAGGAAAGGAACTGTACTTC. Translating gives CASGGKELYF.